The 18 T cell receptor beta chains reported below all come from one sample, sequenced in a study of shared clonotypes between healthy human individuals. Sequenced by immunoSEQ multiplex PCR; TCRdb stores in-frame clones only, minus some. In the table there are 1,400,000 or so clones, less than 99% of which are singletons. The sequencing sample was made of naive CD4+ T cells sorted from blood. The subset here: CD45RA+ positively selected. The source is a man aged 25-40 years in good health.

The J gene is TRBJ2-7, the V gene TRBV15; possible D gene TRBD1, 6 bases. Per germline, CDR1 LNHNV and CDR2 YYDKDF (reference sequence). V lost 0 bases and J 5 bases, leaving 17 bases between the germline ends. CDR3 length: 16 residues. Here the CDR3 DNA reads TGTGCCACCAGCAGAGATACGGCAGGGGTGTATAACGAGCAGTACTTC. It encodes CATSRDTAGVYNEQYF.

V usage is TRBV6-1 and J usage is TRBJ2-7; 7 bases agree with TRBD2. J gave up 2 bases and V 11 bases, and 6 bases lay outside the gene matches. Germline values: CDR1 MNHNS, CDR2 SASEGT. This CDR3 spans 12 amino acids. In DNA form, the CDR3 reads TGTGCCTTGAGTCTAGCGGCCTACGAGCAGTACTTC. Translating it yields CALSLAAYEQYF.

This chain connects TRBV18 to TRBJ2-5; D not resolved. V was pared by 6 bases and J by 1 base, with 6 bases between. The germline V gene encodes CDR1 KGHSH and CDR2 LQKENI. There are 12 residues in the CDR3. Written as DNA, the CDR3 is TGTGCCAGCTCCGCAAGCCAAGAGACCCAGTACTTC. Translating it yields CASSASQETQYF.

CDR3 residues: CASISGTRIAQHF. The CDR3 nucleotides are TGTGCCAGCATCTCAGGGACCCGCATAGCCCAGCATTTT. The chain has TRBV28 and TRBJ1-5; tentative D call: TRBD1 (5 bases). Trimming removed 7 bases from V and 11 bases from J, with 18 bases in between. The germline CDR1 and CDR2 sequences are MDHEN and SYDVKM. CDR3 length equals 13 residues.

This clone showed up just once. This chain connects TRBV7-9 to TRBJ1-1; possibly TRBD1 for D (6 bases). The CDR3 runs to 14 residues. The germline V gene has CDR1 SEHNR and CDR2 FQNEAQ (reference sequence). Deletions cut 5 bases from V and 9 bases from J, with 19 bases between. The CDR3 reads CASSETGPPVQAFF. As DNA, the CDR3 is TGTGCCAGCAGCGAAACAGGGCCTCCCGTGCAAGCTTTCTTT.

The rearrangement joins TRBV11-2 to TRBJ1-5, with a possible D match to TRBD1 (5 bases). Germline V gives CDR1 SGHAT, CDR2 FQNNGV. V dropped 5 bases and J dropped 5 bases, with 16 bases sitting between them. This CDR3 region has 15 residues. CDR3 in amino acids: CASSRTAGPDQPQHF. The DNA of the CDR3 is TGTGCCAGCAGCCGAACCGCGGGACCGGATCAGCCCCAGCATTTT.

This sequence joins TRBV14 and TRBJ1-5; 7 nucleotides match TRBD1. The CDR3 is made up of 18 amino acids. Germline trimming cut 0 bases from V and 0 bases from J; bases unmatched to any gene: 8. Per germline, CDR1 SGHDN and CDR2 FVKESK. The CDR3 sequence: CASSQEGPGGYSNQPQHF. CDR3 in DNA: TGTGCCAGCAGCCAAGAAGGTCCAGGGGGGTATAGCAATCAGCCCCAGCATTTT.

V usage is TRBV11-2 and J usage is TRBJ2-7, with 9 bases fitting TRBD2. Per the germline V gene, CDR1 is SGHAT and CDR2 is FQNNGV. The CDR3 has 17 residues. Trimming cost V 7 bases and J 0 bases; bases outside gene matches: 13. This chain's CDR3 is CASNKNPGLANSYEQYF. In DNA form, the CDR3 reads TGTGCCAGCAACAAAAACCCCGGACTAGCGAACTCCTACGAGCAGTACTTC.

The chain couples TRBV5-1 to TRBJ2-7, with D possibly matching TRBD2 (6 bases). CDR1 and CDR2 (germline): SGHRS, YFSETQ. The CDR3 loop spans 20 amino acids. V was clipped by 0 bases and J by 0 bases, with 25 bases between them. As DNA, the CDR3 is TGCGCCAGCAGCTTGGAAGGCAGTCCCTCGCGGGAACAGCACTCCTACGAGCAGTACTTC. Its translation is CASSLEGSPSREQHSYEQYF.

V is TRBV14 and J is TRBJ2-5; D assignment may be TRBD1 or TRBD2 (5 bases each). This CDR3 has 16 amino acids. Per the germline V gene, CDR1 is SGHDN and CDR2 is FVKESK. The V end lost 0 bases, the J end lost 4 bases, and 15 bases lay between the germline ends. This chain's CDR3 is CASSQDLEGYGETQYF. DNA for the CDR3: TGTGCCAGCAGCCAAGATCTTGAGGGGTATGGAGAGACCCAGTACTTC.

The rearrangement uses TRBV19 and TRBJ1-1; D gene unclear. The V gene lost 7 bases and the J gene lost 6 bases, with 15 bases spanning the gap. CDR1 is LNHDA and CDR2 is SQIVND in the germline V gene (reference sequence). The CDR3 sequence is 13 residues long. The CDR3 sequence: CASTPSRSAEAFF. The CDR3 DNA follows: TGTGCCAGTACTCCCTCACGGTCTGCTGAAGCTTTCTTT. The full variable domain, with the rest looked up from reference TRBV19 and TRBJ1-1, is DGGITQSPKYLFRKEGQNVTLSCEQNLNHDAMYWYRQDPGQGLRLIYYSQIVNDFQKGDIAEGYSVSREKKESFPLTVTSAQKNPTAFYLCASTPSRSAEAFFGQGTRLTVV.

The chain joins TRBV28 to TRBJ1-5; D uncertain. The CDR3 extends over 12 amino acids. The germline V and J ends were trimmed by 7 bases and 7 bases, with 11 bases remaining between them. Looked up from germline, CDR1 is MDHEN and CDR2 is SYDVKM. CDR3 amino acids: CASTTPGQPQHF. The CDR3, as DNA: TGTGCCAGCACCACTCCTGGGCAGCCCCAGCATTTT.

This sequence joins TRBV6-1 and TRBJ2-7; 10 bases match TRBD1. J lost 3 bases, V lost 6 bases, and 8 bases had no gene match. CDR1 and CDR2 (germline): MNHNS, SASEGT. The length of the CDR3 is 15 residues. The CDR3 sequence: CASSPRDRGDYEQYF. The CDR3 bases are TGTGCCAGCAGCCCTCGGGACAGGGGCGACTACGAGCAGTACTTC.

The genes are TRBV7-9 and TRBJ2-5, with 8 bases lining up with TRBD2. The CDR3 spans 17 residues. Germline V gene data show CDR1 as SEHNR and CDR2 as FQNEAQ (reference sequence). The trim removed 5 bases at V and 5 bases at J, leaving 16 bases unmatched. CDR3 nucleotides: TGTGCCAGCAGCCACGCCTTGGGGCGGGAGGCCGTGGAGACCCAGTACTTC. This gives the protein CASSHALGREAVETQYF.

The gene calls are TRBV5-4 and TRBJ2-1; D might be TRBD1 or TRBD2, each matching 5 bases. The V end was cut by 4 bases, the J end by 5 bases, with 16 bases between. The CDR3 runs 15 residues. The germline V gene has CDR1 SGHNT and CDR2 YYREEE (reference sequence). CDR3: CASSTPGAPNNEQFF. The CDR3, as DNA: TGTGCCAGCAGCACCCCCGGGGCGCCTAACAATGAGCAGTTCTTC.

J is TRBJ2-7 and V is TRBV5-1; D tentatively fits TRBD1 or TRBD2 (7 bases each). This CDR3 is built from 13 residues. Trimming took off 4 bases at V and 6 bases at J, with 14 bases between the two ends. CDR1 and CDR2 from the germline V gene are SGHRS and YFSETQ. The CDR3 loop is CASSHQGGSEQYF. CDR3 nucleotide sequence: TGCGCCAGCAGCCATCAGGGGGGGAGCGAGCAGTACTTC.

The chain employs TRBV4-2 and TRBJ2-3; D gene unclear. The V end was cut by 0 bases, the J end by 5 bases, with 12 bases between. CDR3 length: 15 amino acids. CDR1 is LGHNA and CDR2 is YNFKEQ in the germline V gene. The CDR3 region has the DNA TGTGCCAGCAGCCAAGAGTGGATTGGGGTAGATACGCAGTATTTT. Protein sequence: CASSQEWIGVDTQYF.

The V gene is TRBV5-4, the J gene TRBJ1-2, with TRBD1 as a possible D gene (6 bases). The germline CDR1 and CDR2 sequences are SGHNT and YYREEE (reference sequence). Trimming removed 0 bases from V and 2 bases from J, with 20 bases in between. CDR3 size: 18 residues. Here the CDR3 reads CASSLGGGPRPGNYGYTF. CDR3 sequence (DNA): TGTGCCAGCAGCTTGGGAGGGGGACCCCGGCCGGGGAACTATGGCTACACCTTC. Complete variable domain (other parts from reference TRBV5-4 and TRBJ1-2): ETGVTQSPTHLIKTRGQQVTLRCSSQSGHNTVSWYQQALGQGPQFIFQYYREEENGRGNFPPRFSGLQFPNYSSELNVNALELDDSALYLCASSLGGGPRPGNYGYTFGSGTRLTVV.